This T cell receptor (beta chain) was observed in a study of T cell responses to AZD1222 COVID-19 vaccine. Trimming took 6 bases from V and 7 from J, leaving 16 bases between them. The germline V gene has CDR1 MDHEN and CDR2 SYDVKM. The CDR3 consists of 15 residues. TCRdb's table, derived via immunoSEQ multiplex PCR, lists solely in-frame clones and lacks some. The table records 100,000 to 120,000 clones, about 81% of them present only once. The receptor was isolated from an adult in good health. The material sequenced was peripheral blood, taken on day 0 of AZD1222 vaccination. V and J are TRBV28 and TRBJ1-6; no definite D call. CDR3 nucleotide sequence: TGTGCCAGCAGAAACCGGGAGACGGGGAATTCACCCCTCCACTTT. Residues: CASRNRETGNSPLHF.